Each of the 9 T cell receptor beta chains below was sequenced from the same sample in a study of OX40 agonist ivuxolimab in advanced cancers. TCRdb's table, derived via immunoSEQ multiplex PCR, lists solely in-frame clones and lacks some. The data contain about 58,000 clones, approximately 86% of them singletons. Sequenced material: CD4+ or CD8+ T cells sorted from blood, taken in a trial of the OX40 agonist ivuxolimab. These TCRs come from an adult with an advanced solid tumor such as melanoma, head and neck, liver or kidney cancer.

This clone was counted once. The chain employs TRBV6-4 and TRBJ1-6; D remains ambiguous. CDR1 is MRHNA, CDR2 SNTAGT, per germline. The CDR3 is made up of 14 amino acids. V was clipped by 2 bases and J by 4 bases, with 6 bases between them. The CDR3 region is CASSDGQYNSPLHF. CDR3 DNA sequence: TGTGCCAGCAGTGACGGGCAGTATAATTCACCCCTCCACTTT.

This clone showed up just a few times. The chain joins TRBV6-1 to TRBJ2-4, with 8 bases matching TRBD2. Per germline, CDR1 MNHNS and CDR2 SASEGT. The CDR3 is 14 residues long. The J segment lost 6 bases and the V segment lost 4 bases, leaving 5 bases of the junction unmatched. The CDR3 reads CASSAGGPRNIQYF. The CDR3 coding sequence is TGTGCCAGCAGTGCGGGGGGGCCTCGAAACATTCAGTACTTC.

The chain employs TRBV11-2 and TRBJ1-1, with a tentative D call TRBD1 (6 bases). CDR3 length: 15 residues. CDR1 SGHAT and CDR2 FQNNGV come from the germline V gene. Trimming stripped 3 bases from V and 11 bases from J, with 22 bases between. The CDR3, as DNA: TGTGCCAGCAGCTTGGCTCAGACAGGATCGGGGAAGGCTTTCTTT. Protein sequence: CASSLAQTGSGKAFF.

The V call is TRBV5-6, the J call TRBJ2-1; 11 positions agree with TRBD1. Looked up from germline, CDR1 is SGHDT and CDR2 is YYEEEE. With V trimmed by 4 bases and J by 6 bases, 6 bases remained unmatched. This CDR3 is 15 amino acids long. Written as DNA, the CDR3 is TGTGCCAGCAGCCGATCAGGGACAGGGGGCAATGAGCAGTTCTTC. This codes for CASSRSGTGGNEQFF. The full variable domain, its missing parts supplied by reference TRBV5-6 and TRBJ2-1, is DAGVTQSPTHLIKTRGQQVTLRCSPKSGHDTVSWYQQALGQGPQFIFQYYEEEERQRGNFPDRFSGHQFPNYSSELNVNALLLGDSALYLCASSRSGTGGNEQFFGPGTRLTVL.

V is TRBV6-5 and J is TRBJ2-7; D possibly matches TRBD1 or TRBD2 (5 bases each). V lost 5 bases and J 1 base, leaving 15 bases between the germline ends. The CDR3 totals 15 residues. In germline, CDR1 is MNHEY, CDR2 SVGAGI. DNA of the CDR3: TGTGCCAGCAGTACCCAGGGAGTTGGGTCCTACGAGCAGTACTTC. Its translation: CASSTQGVGSYEQYF.

The DNA of the CDR3 is TGCGCCAGCAAACAGGGGGTGACCAAAAACATTCAGTACTTC. This translates into CASKQGVTKNIQYF. The chain recombines TRBV5-1 with TRBJ2-4; 8 bases line up with TRBD1. This CDR3 has 14 amino acids. The J segment lost 2 bases and the V segment lost 6 bases, leaving 4 bases of the junction unmatched. Germline V gene sequence: CDR1 SGHRS, CDR2 YFSETQ.

The rearrangement uses TRBV5-1 and TRBJ2-1, with D perhaps matching TRBD1 (5 bases). This CDR3 has 14 amino acids. V gave up 2 bases and J gave up 7 bases, with 13 bases separating them. Looked up from germline, CDR1 is SGHRS and CDR2 is YFSETQ. CDR3 coding DNA: TGCGCCAGCAGCTTAGGGGCCGGTTCGAATGAGCAGTTCTTC. This sequence encodes CASSLGAGSNEQFF. Together with reference TRBV5-1 and TRBJ2-1, the CDR3 gives the full variable domain: KAGVTQTPRYLIKTRGQQVTLSCSPISGHRSVSWYQQTPGQGLQFLFEYFSETQRNKGNFPGRFSGRQFSNSRSEMNVSTLELGDSALYLCASSLGAGSNEQFFGPGTRLTVL.

The chain is built from TRBV5-6 and TRBJ1-2; D gene unclear. Germline V CDR1 and CDR2: SGHDT, YYEEEE. The CDR3 contains 14 residues. V lost 2 bases and J lost 8, with 16 bases in between. For the CDR3, the DNA is TGTGCCAGCAGCTTTTCCGGGGTACCTTACGGCTACACCTTC. Its protein is CASSFSGVPYGYTF.

This chain joins TRBV4-1 and TRBJ1-1; D uncertain. CDR1 is MGHRA, CDR2 YSYEKL, per germline. This CDR3 spans 15 amino acids. V shed 0 bases and J shed 4 bases, with 12 bases lying between them. The CDR3 DNA is TGCGCCAGCAGCCAAGAGATTGGGGTGGGCACTGAAGCTTTCTTT. It codes for CASSQEIGVGTEAFF.